These 24 T cell receptor beta chains were sequenced from one sample in a study of cytomegalovirus exposure and HLA in healthy donors. A multiplex PCR was run with 60 Vbeta primers and 13 Jbeta primers. TCRdb's table, derived via immunoSEQ multiplex PCR, lists solely in-frame clones and lacks some. The sample lists approximately 110,000 clones; 77% were seen once. Sequencing used PBMCs. The receptors were gathered from a human donor in good health.

In its sample, this clone was seen a few times. V and J are TRBV19 and TRBJ1-2, with 8 bases aligning to TRBD1. The CDR3 contains 13 residues. Losses at the gene ends were 3 bases for V and 8 bases for J; bases not matched to a gene: 5. In germline, CDR1 is LNHDA, CDR2 SQIVND (reference sequence). CDR3 sequence reads: CASSIPQGDGYTF. The CDR3 nucleotides are TGTGCCAGTAGTATCCCACAGGGGGACGGCTACACCTTC.

J is TRBJ1-5 and V is TRBV5-6; D remains unclear. Trimming removed 1 base at V and 8 bases at J, with 19 bases between. Germline V gives CDR1 SGHDT, CDR2 YYEEEE. This CDR3 has 16 amino acids. The CDR3 protein is CASSLLSGSATEPQHF. As DNA, the CDR3 is TGTGCCAGCAGCTTGCTTTCCGGGTCGGCTACTGAGCCCCAGCATTTT.

The chain has TRBV6-1 and TRBJ1-3; 7 bases map to TRBD1. This CDR3 region has 15 residues. Germline values: CDR1 MNHNS, CDR2 SASEGT. After removal of 6 bases from V and 0 bases from J, the junction contained 5 bases not matched to a gene. The CDR3: CASRSGQDSGNTIYF. The CDR3 DNA reads TGTGCCAGCAGGAGCGGACAGGACTCTGGAAACACCATATATTTT.

The gene calls are TRBV2 and TRBJ2-3; TRBD2 matches at 12 bases. Germline V CDR1 and CDR2: SNHLY, FYNNEI. The CDR3 covers 16 residues. V shed 6 bases and J 8 bases; nucleotides not matched to a gene: 12. CDR3 in DNA: TGTGCCAGCAGGGAACAAGGACTAGCGGGAACTACTACGCAGTATTTT. It encodes CASREQGLAGTTTQYF. Looking up the rest from reference TRBV2 and TRBJ2-3 gives the full variable domain: EPEVTQTPSHQVTQMGQEVILRCVPISNHLYFYWYRQILGQKVEFLVSFYNNEISEKSEIFDDQFSVERPDGSNFTLKIRSTKLEDSAMYFCASREQGLAGTTTQYFGPGTRLTVL.

J is TRBJ1-1 and V is TRBV19, with no clear D. The V gene lost 2 bases and the J gene lost 2 bases, with 3 bases spanning the gap. Germline assignment: CDR1 LNHDA and CDR2 SQIVND (reference sequence). The length of the CDR3 is 12 residues. This CDR3 reads CASSIQNTEAFF. The CDR3 DNA reads TGTGCCAGTAGTATACAAAACACTGAAGCTTTCTTT.

J is TRBJ2-3 and V is TRBV28, with D possibly TRBD1 on 5 matching bases. There are 12 residues in the CDR3. V lost 7 bases and J lost 5, with 10 bases in between. The V gene's germline CDR1 is MDHEN and CDR2 SYDVKM. CDR3 protein: CASNSQGDTQYF. CDR3 DNA: TGTGCCAGCAACTCCCAGGGAGATACGCAGTATTTT.

The J gene is TRBJ2-3, the V gene TRBV7-8; 8 bases agree with TRBD2. Trimming cost V 8 bases and J 5 bases; bases outside gene matches: 12. The germline CDR1 and CDR2 sequences are SGHVS and FQNEAQ. The CDR3 runs to 15 residues. CDR3 in DNA: TGTGCCAGCGGACATACTAGCGGAAAGGGAGATACGCAGTATTTT. Protein: CASGHTSGKGDTQYF.

With regard to this clone: Within the sample, other DNA sequences also encode this same CDR3. The rearrangement joins TRBV5-4 to TRBJ2-7; 11 bases align to TRBD2. The CDR3 sequence is 14 residues long. V shed 1 base, J shed 3 bases, and the junction held 0 bases outside the gene matches. Germline CDR1 reads SGHNT; CDR2 reads YYREEE (reference sequence). The CDR3 protein is CASSLTSGSYEQYF. The CDR3 DNA sequence: TGTGCCAGCAGCTTGACTAGCGGGAGCTACGAGCAGTACTTC. Full variable domain (rest looked up from reference TRBV5-4 and TRBJ2-7): ETGVTQSPTHLIKTRGQQVTLRCSSQSGHNTVSWYQQALGQGPQFIFQYYREEENGRGNFPPRFSGLQFPNYSSELNVNALELDDSALYLCASSLTSGSYEQYFGPGTRLTVT.

This clone has a handful of counts. This CDR3 reads CASSQDPQGQGTTNEKLFF. The CDR3 region has the DNA TGTGCCAGCAGCCAAGATCCCCAAGGACAGGGTACAACTAATGAAAAACTGTTTTTT. This chain links TRBV4-2 with TRBJ1-4; TRBD1 agrees at 8 bases. Per the germline V gene, CDR1 is LGHNA and CDR2 is YNFKEQ. CDR3 size: 19 residues. Unmatched junction bases numbered 9, after V lost 0 bases and J lost 0 bases.

This chain joins TRBV6-5 and TRBJ1-4, with TRBD1 identical over 7 bases. The CDR3 runs 16 residues. Germline CDR1 MNHEY, CDR2 SVGAGI. The J segment lost 4 bases and the V segment lost 4 bases, leaving 9 bases of the junction unmatched. This CDR3 is CASSWTGVTGNEKLFF. CDR3 bases: TGTGCCAGCAGTTGGACAGGAGTCACTGGTAATGAAAAACTGTTTTTT.

The rearrangement joins TRBV2 to TRBJ1-5, with 8 positions matching TRBD1. The V segment lost 6 bases and the J segment 0 bases; nucleotides outside the gene matches: 7. The CDR3 extends over 16 amino acids. Germline lookup yields CDR1 SNHLY and CDR2 FYNNEI. The CDR3 here is CASRLGQGSSNQPQHF. The CDR3 nucleotides read TGTGCCAGCAGACTAGGACAGGGCTCTAGCAATCAGCCCCAGCATTTT.

The V gene is TRBV6-5, the J gene TRBJ1-3; D remains ambiguous. Germline V gives CDR1 MNHEY, CDR2 SVGAGI. Trimming shortened V by 0 bases and J by 3 bases, and 9 bases separated the two germline ends. The CDR3 is made up of 15 amino acids. Here the CDR3 DNA reads TGTGCCAGCAGTTACTCTTCTCAGTTTGGAAACACCATATATTTT. Its protein is CASSYSSQFGNTIYF.

This chain links TRBV10-3 with TRBJ1-5; 7 bases are a match to TRBD1. This CDR3 is 12 amino acids long. The germline CDR1 and CDR2 sequences are ENHRY and SYGVKD. V was clipped by 5 bases and J by 5 bases; unmatched bases: 0. Written as DNA, the CDR3 is TGTGCCATCAGTACAGGGGATCAGCCCCAGCATTTT. It is translated as CAISTGDQPQHF.

The rearrangement links TRBV18 to TRBJ1-5; 7 bases fit TRBD1. Trimming at V came to 2 bases and at J to 3 bases, leaving 4 bases not matched to a gene. Per germline, CDR1 KGHSH and CDR2 LQKENI. The CDR3 is made up of 15 amino acids. The CDR3 region is CASSPGQAINQPQHF. CDR3 bases: TGTGCCAGCTCACCAGGACAGGCGATCAATCAGCCCCAGCATTTT.

The chain has TRBV5-6 and TRBJ1-5; no clear D. The CDR3 contains 15 residues. The V gene lost 0 bases and the J gene lost 3 bases, with 10 bases spanning the gap. Germline V CDR1 and CDR2: SGHDT, YYEEEE. The CDR3 DNA sequence: TGTGCCAGCAGCTTGGGCGGAACCTCCAATCAGCCCCAGCATTTT. This codes for CASSLGGTSNQPQHF.

The genes are TRBV19 and TRBJ1-1; D is undetermined. The CDR3 loop spans 13 amino acids. In germline, CDR1 is LNHDA, CDR2 SQIVND (reference sequence). The ends were cut back, 1 base at V and 1 base at J, with 4 bases in the middle. CDR3: CASSIVKNTEAFF. Written as DNA, the CDR3 is TGTGCCAGTAGTATAGTAAAGAACACTGAAGCTTTCTTT.

This clone appeared a few times. The rearrangement joins TRBV28 to TRBJ2-6; 8 bases align to TRBD1. Germline V CDR1 and CDR2: MDHEN, SYDVKM. V trimming: 6 bases; J trimming: 0 bases; junction bases outside the gene matches: 19. This CDR3 is built from 21 residues. This CDR3 reads CASSLTLGDRSRTSGANVLTF. CDR3 DNA sequence: TGTGCCAGCAGCCTAACCTTAGGGGACAGGTCCCGCACCTCTGGGGCCAACGTCCTGACTTTC. The full variable domain, completed using reference TRBV28 and TRBJ2-6, is DVKVTQSSRYLVKRTGEKVFLECVQDMDHENMFWYRQDPGLGLRLIYFSYDVKMKEKGDIPEGYSVSREKKERFSLILESASTNQTSMYLCASSLTLGDRSRTSGANVLTFGAGSRLTVL.

There are a few counts of this clone. The genes are TRBV29-1 and TRBJ2-1, with 7 bases fitting TRBD2. The CDR3 loop spans 14 amino acids. CDR1 SQVTM and CDR2 ANQGSEA come from the germline V gene. V was pared by 5 bases and J by 4 bases, with 8 bases of the junction left unmatched. The CDR3 reads CSVRREGLYNEQFF. The CDR3 DNA reads as TGCAGCGTTCGGAGGGAGGGATTGTACAATGAGCAGTTCTTC.

This clone was seen a handful of times. This chain links TRBV7-9 with TRBJ2-3; TRBD1 agrees at 11 bases. CDR1 and CDR2 from the germline V gene are SEHNR and FQNEAQ (reference sequence). The CDR3 consists of 16 residues. J lost 3 bases, V lost 3 bases, and 5 bases had no gene match. The CDR3 DNA reads TGTGCCAGCAGCTTGGGGACAGGGGGGGGAACAGATACGCAGTATTTT. It specifies CASSLGTGGGTDTQYF.

The chain joins TRBV6-5 to TRBJ2-1, with D hard to call. The CDR3 totals 14 residues. Germline CDR1 and CDR2: MNHEY and SVGAGI. Trimming took off 10 bases at V and 0 bases at J, with 13 bases between the two ends. The CDR3 nucleotides are TGTGCCACCTCCCCGTGGAGCTCCTACAATGAGCAGTTCTTC. Protein product: CATSPWSSYNEQFF.

The rearrangement links TRBV7-2 to TRBJ2-5; tentative D call: TRBD2 (5 bases). The J call may not be correct, given that the DNA end is closer to TRBJ2-7. Per germline, CDR1 SGHTA and CDR2 FQGNSA. This CDR3 comprises 15 residues. The CDR3 DNA reads TGTGCCAGCAGCTTAGGAGGGTCGGGCGGCTACGAGCAGTACTTC. Translating gives CASSLGGSGGYEQYF.

The chain has TRBV5-3 and TRBJ1-4, with D unclear. TRBV5-3 is an open reading frame whose function is uncertain. The CDR3 runs to 16 residues. The ends were cut back, 4 bases at V and 0 bases at J, with 13 bases in the middle. The CDR3, as DNA: TGTGCCAGAAGCCCCCATTTACGAGCAACTAATGAAAAACTGTTTTTT. Protein product: CARSPHLRATNEKLFF.

The rearrangement joins TRBV27 to TRBJ2-1; 11 bases align to TRBD2. This CDR3 comprises 17 residues. CDR1 and CDR2 (germline): MNHEY, SMNVEV (reference sequence). V trimming: 8 bases; J trimming: 5 bases; junction bases outside the gene matches: 14. CDR3: CASGLLPGLAVDNEQFF. In DNA form, the CDR3 reads TGTGCCAGCGGTCTTCTACCGGGACTAGCGGTGGACAATGAGCAGTTCTTC.

This chain uses TRBV7-3 with TRBJ2-1, with D possibly TRBD2 on 6 matching bases. The CDR3 is 15 amino acids. V lost 3 bases and J lost 8, with 17 bases in between. Germline V lookup: CDR1 SGHTA, CDR2 FQGTGA. CDR3 amino acids: CASSFGSGVGDEQFF. In nucleotides, the CDR3 is TGTGCCAGCAGCTTCGGCTCGGGGGTCGGGGATGAGCAGTTCTTC. The full variable domain, with the rest looked up from reference TRBV7-3 and TRBJ2-1, is GAGVSQTPSNKVTEKGKYVELRCDPISGHTALYWYRQSLGQGPEFLIYFQGTGAADDSGLPNDRFFAVRPEGSVSTLKIQRTERGDSAVYLCASSFGSGVGDEQFFGPGTRLTVL.